These 25 T cell receptor beta chains were all obtained from the same sample, sequenced in a study of blood T cells in healthy people across ages. It was with a sample-barcoded 5' primer and a J-beta primer mix that a second PCR of about 6 to 12 cycles was run. TCRdb reanalysed the 5' RACE reads using MiXCR and keeps one entry per CDR3 protein. The repertoire holds over 950,000 distinct CDR3 sequences, with roughly 47% as singletons. Sequencing was carried out using blood. Receptor source: a woman between 55 and 75 years old in good health.

The rearrangement links TRBV4-3 to TRBJ2-1; 9 nucleotides agree with TRBD1. Germline lookup yields CDR1 LGHNA and CDR2 YSLEER. With 4 bases clipped from V and 0 bases from J, the junction kept 10 bases outside the gene matches. CDR3 length: 18 residues. The CDR3: CASSRGTGIRSSYNEQFF. DNA for the CDR3: TGCGCCAGCAGCCGGGGGACAGGGATTAGAAGCTCCTACAATGAGCAGTTCTTC.

J is TRBJ2-7 and V is TRBV20-1; the D is unclear. The CDR3 spans 13 residues. Germline CDR1 and CDR2: DFQATT and SNEGSKA (reference sequence). V lost 4 bases to trimming and J lost 5 bases, with 15 bases between them. CDR3: CSAMGLGADEQYF. Written as DNA, the CDR3 is TGCAGTGCTATGGGGTTGGGTGCGGACGAGCAGTACTTC.

The V and J genes are TRBV7-3 and TRBJ2-1, with 8 bases matching TRBD2. Trimming took 3 bases from V and 2 from J; bases not matched to a gene: 3. The germline gives CDR1 SGHTA, CDR2 FQGTGA. There are 15 residues in the CDR3. CDR3: CASSLFSGTYNEQFF. For the CDR3, the DNA is TGTGCCAGCAGCTTGTTTAGCGGGACCTACAATGAGCAGTTCTTC.

The rearrangement uses TRBV7-3 and TRBJ2-3; D gene unclear. Germline CDR1 reads SGHTA; CDR2 reads FQGTGA. V shed 5 bases and J shed 7 bases, with 13 bases lying between them. The CDR3 totals 13 residues. The CDR3 DNA reads TGTGCCAGCAGCCCCACTGGGGTTAATACGCAGTATTTT. It encodes CASSPTGVNTQYF.

On this clonotype itself: A read error may account for a junction end that differs from germline. The V gene is TRBV20-1, the J gene TRBJ2-6; D is possibly TRBD1 or TRBD2 (5 bases each). Germline loops: CDR1 DFQATT, CDR2 SNEGSKA (reference sequence). This CDR3 region has 17 residues. The CDR3 nucleotides read TGCAGTGCCAGAGGGGCGCTGGTGAGCTCTGGGGCCAACGTCCTGACTTTC. It specifies CSARGALVSSGANVLTF.

This chain joins TRBV11-2 and TRBJ2-3, with 7 positions matching TRBD2. CDR1 is SGHAT and CDR2 is FQNNGV in the germline V gene. The junction had 8 bases not matched to a gene; V was cut back by 4 bases and J by 4 bases. This CDR3 has 15 amino acids. CDR3 in amino acids: CASSSRAGPSDTQYF. The CDR3 coding sequence is TGTGCCAGCAGCTCCCGAGCGGGACCCTCAGATACGCAGTATTTT.

The genes are TRBV30 and TRBJ1-4; D gene uncertain. V lost 3 bases, J lost 0 bases, and 5 bases lay in between. The CDR3 spans 13 residues. Germline-derived CDR1 and CDR2 are GTSNPN and SVGIG (reference sequence). CDR3 residues: CAWRKSTNEKLFF. CDR3 nucleotide sequence: TGTGCCTGGAGGAAATCAACTAATGAAAAACTGTTTTTT.

V gene TRBV30 combines with J gene TRBJ1-5; D might be TRBD1 (5 bases). Trimming removed 2 bases from V and 8 bases from J, with 7 bases in between. Germline loops: CDR1 GTSNPN, CDR2 SVGIG (reference sequence). This CDR3 spans 11 amino acids. CDR3 sequence reads: CAWSRGEPQHF. The DNA of the CDR3 is TGTGCCTGGAGTCGAGGGGAGCCCCAGCATTTT.

This clonotype was picked up a small number of times. The chain carries TRBV7-9 and TRBJ2-7; TRBD2 matches at 8 bases. The CDR3 length is 14 residues. V lost 5 bases and J lost 5; bases outside the gene matches: 8. Germline V gene sequence: CDR1 SEHNR, CDR2 FQNEAQ (reference sequence). CDR3 in DNA: TGTGCCAGCAGCGTGTATAGCGGGGCCGACGAGCAGTACTTC. This sequence encodes CASSVYSGADEQYF. Together with reference TRBV7-9 and TRBJ2-7, the CDR3 gives the full variable domain: DTGVSQNPRHKITKRGQNVTFRCDPISEHNRLYWYRQTLGQGPEFLTYFQNEAQLEKSRLLSDRFSAERPKGSFSTLEIQRTEQGDSAMYLCASSVYSGADEQYFGPGTRLTVT.

The chain carries TRBV27 and TRBJ2-1, with 9 positions matching TRBD1. This CDR3 contains 14 residues. V was pared by 8 bases and J by 7 bases, with 9 bases of the junction left unmatched. Germline lookup yields CDR1 MNHEY and CDR2 SMNVEV (reference sequence). In nucleotides, the CDR3 is TGTGCCAGCTCCCGGGACAGGGCATGGAATGAGCAGTTCTTC. Translating it yields CASSRDRAWNEQFF.

This chain uses TRBV7-2 with TRBJ2-1; 8 bases fit TRBD2. Germline V gene sequence: CDR1 SGHTA, CDR2 FQGNSA. V lost 6 bases and J lost 4; bases outside the gene matches: 11. This CDR3 is 16 amino acids long. As DNA, the CDR3 is TGTGCCAGCAGACCAGGCCCAGCGGGAGCTTACAATGAGCAGTTCTTC. It codes for CASRPGPAGAYNEQFF. Supplemented by reference TRBV7-2 and TRBJ2-1, the full variable domain reads GAGVSQSPSNKVTEKGKDVELRCDPISGHTALYWYRQSLGQGLEFLIYFQGNSAPDKSGLPSDRFSAERTGGSVSTLTIQRTQQEDSAVYLCASRPGPAGAYNEQFFGPGTRLTVL.

The chain employs TRBV11-2 and TRBJ2-5, with a weak D call TRBD2 (5 bases). This CDR3 contains 15 residues. The germline CDR1 and CDR2 sequences are SGHAT and FQNNGV. The V gene lost 1 base and the J gene lost 4 bases, with 13 bases spanning the gap. CDR3 nucleotides: TGTGCCAGCAGCTTAGCAAGTGGAGGCAGAGAGACCCAGTACTTC. It yields the protein CASSLASGGRETQYF. Looking up the rest from reference TRBV11-2 and TRBJ2-5 gives the full variable domain: EAGVAQSPRYKIIEKRQSVAFWCNPISGHATLYWYQQILGQGPKLLIQFQNNGVVDDSQLPKDRFSAERLKGVDSTLKIQPAKLEDSAVYLCASSLASGGRETQYFGPGTRLLVL.

The chain carries TRBV4-1 and TRBJ1-2, with D perhaps matching TRBD1 (5 bases). This CDR3 region has 18 residues. The germline CDR1 and CDR2 sequences are MGHRA and YSYEKL. The ends were cut back, 1 base at V and 6 bases at J, with 24 bases in the middle. CDR3 sequence (DNA): TGCGCCAGCAGCCAAGCTCAATCTCAAGGCAGAGCGGGGGATGGCTACACCTTC. Protein: CASSQAQSQGRAGDGYTF.

This chain joins TRBV20-1 and TRBJ1-6, with a possible D match to TRBD1 (6 bases). The ends were cut back, 2 bases at V and 10 bases at J, with 18 bases in the middle. From germline, CDR1 is DFQATT and CDR2 SNEGSKA (reference sequence). CDR3 length: 15 amino acids. CDR3 bases: TGCAGTGCTAGAAAAGGGGGGCAGATAGAGTCACCCCTCCACTTT. Encoded protein: CSARKGGQIESPLHF.

V is TRBV20-1 and J is TRBJ2-4, with 8 bases matching TRBD2. The tail of the sequence fits TRBJ2-7 better, so the J call may be wrong. The CDR3 contains 14 residues. The germline gives CDR1 DFQATT, CDR2 SNEGSKA (reference sequence). The CDR3 is CSAWTSHVLYEQYF. The CDR3 DNA is TGCAGTGCCTGGACTAGCCACGTATTGTACGAGCAGTACTTC.

The chain links TRBV5-1 to TRBJ2-1; D unresolved. The CDR3 length is 11 residues. Trimming cost V 5 bases and J 7 bases, with 7 bases left between them. Germline CDR1 SGHRS, CDR2 YFSETQ. Here the CDR3 DNA reads TGCGCCAGCAGAAGAATAAATGAGCAGTTCTTC. Residues: CASRRINEQFF.

On this clonotype: At one of its ends the junction is not consistent with the germline gene, which may arise from a read error. The CDR3 nucleotides read TGTGCCAACAGCATTGGACACCTCTCTGGAAACACCATATATTTT. Amino acids: CANSIGHLSGNTIYF. This sequence joins TRBV7-9 and TRBJ1-3; D perhaps matches TRBD1 (5 bases). The CDR3 spans 15 residues. CDR1 is SEHNR, CDR2 FQNEAQ, per germline (reference sequence). Variable domain in full (rest from reference TRBV7-9 and TRBJ1-3): DTGVSQNPRHKITKRGQNVTFRCDPISEHNRLYWYRQTLGQGPEFLTYFQNEAQLEKSRLLSDRFSAERPKGSFSTLEIQRTEQGDSAMYLCANSIGHLSGNTIYFGEGSWLTVV.

The chain combines TRBV7-2 with TRBJ2-7; D is uncertain. The germline gives CDR1 SGHTA, CDR2 FQGNSA. The CDR3 is 12 residues long. The V end was cut by 6 bases, the J end by 4 bases, with 10 bases between. This CDR3 reads CASSQTWYEQYF. The CDR3 DNA reads as TGTGCCAGCAGTCAAACTTGGTACGAGCAGTACTTC.

This clonotype was recorded a few times. The chain links TRBV24-1 to TRBJ2-5, with D unclear. The CDR3 is made up of 11 amino acids. Germline V gives CDR1 KGHDR, CDR2 SFDVKD. V lost 3 bases and J lost 5, with 3 bases in between. The CDR3 spells CATSDRETQYF. The CDR3 nucleotides read TGTGCCACCAGTGATCGGGAGACCCAGTACTTC.

The chain employs TRBV14 and TRBJ2-7, with no clear D. The CDR3 contains 15 residues. Germline CDR1 is SGHDN and CDR2 is FVKESK. The V end lost 1 base, the J end lost 9 bases, and 19 bases lay between the germline ends. The DNA of the CDR3 is TGTGCCAGCAGCCAAGGTTCGGGCGGAACTATCGGGCAGTACTTC. It yields the protein CASSQGSGGTIGQYF. Using reference TRBV14 and TRBJ2-7 for the parts outside the CDR3, the full variable domain is EAGVTQFPSHSVIEKGQTVTLRCDPISGHDNLYWYRRVMGKEIKFLLHFVKESKQDESGMPNNRFLAERTGGTYSTLKVQPAELEDSGVYFCASSQGSGGTIGQYFGPGTRLTVT.

V gene TRBV20-1 combines with J gene TRBJ2-3, with 8 nucleotides matching TRBD1. CDR1 and CDR2 (germline): DFQATT, SNEGSKA (reference sequence). The CDR3 has 13 amino acids. Trimming took 8 bases from V and 0 from J; bases not matched to a gene: 4. CDR3 coding DNA: TGCAGTCCCACAGGGGGTAGCACAGATACGCAGTATTTT. Amino acid sequence: CSPTGGSTDTQYF.

The chain has TRBV30 and TRBJ2-2; either TRBD1 or TRBD2 may supply D (6 bases each). Looked up from germline, CDR1 is GTSNPN and CDR2 is SVGIG (reference sequence). This CDR3 contains 14 residues. Between the trimmed V and J ends, which lost 2 bases and 5 bases, there was a span of 12 bases. CDR3 in DNA: TGTGCCTGGAGTTGGGGGGCGTGGACCGGGGAGCTGTTTTTT. Its protein product is CAWSWGAWTGELFF.

The chain joins TRBV5-1 to TRBJ2-5; D tentatively fits TRBD1 or TRBD2 (5 bases each). V lost 4 bases and J 1 base, leaving 17 bases between the germline ends. The CDR3 contains 16 residues. Germline V gives CDR1 SGHRS, CDR2 YFSETQ. The CDR3 region has the DNA TGCGCCAGCAGCAGCGGAGCGGTCAGGGTCCAAGAGACCCAGTACTTC. This sequence encodes CASSSGAVRVQETQYF. The variable domain in full, completed from reference TRBV5-1 and TRBJ2-5, reads KAGVTQTPRYLIKTRGQQVTLSCSPISGHRSVSWYQQTPGQGLQFLFEYFSETQRNKGNFPGRFSGRQFSNSRSEMNVSTLELGDSALYLCASSSGAVRVQETQYFGPGTRLLVL.

This clonotype has more than one count but fewer than ten. V and J are TRBV29-1 and TRBJ2-1; 12 bases agree with TRBD2. The V gene end was trimmed by 4 bases and the J gene end by 6 bases; junction bases not matched to a gene: 7. Germline V lookup: CDR1 SQVTM, CDR2 ANQGSEA. This CDR3 contains 15 residues. The DNA of the CDR3 is TGCAGCGTTGGTCCCCTAGCGGGAGGGCCCAATGAGCAGTTCTTC. Translating it yields CSVGPLAGGPNEQFF.

The chain employs TRBV6-5 and TRBJ1-1, with 7 positions matching TRBD1. This CDR3 has 13 amino acids. V shed 5 bases, J shed 4 bases, and the junction held 4 bases outside the gene matches. Germline lookup yields CDR1 MNHEY and CDR2 SVGAGI. CDR3 nucleotide sequence: TGTGCCAGCAGTCGACAGGGTGGCACTGAAGCTTTCTTT. This translates into CASSRQGGTEAFF.